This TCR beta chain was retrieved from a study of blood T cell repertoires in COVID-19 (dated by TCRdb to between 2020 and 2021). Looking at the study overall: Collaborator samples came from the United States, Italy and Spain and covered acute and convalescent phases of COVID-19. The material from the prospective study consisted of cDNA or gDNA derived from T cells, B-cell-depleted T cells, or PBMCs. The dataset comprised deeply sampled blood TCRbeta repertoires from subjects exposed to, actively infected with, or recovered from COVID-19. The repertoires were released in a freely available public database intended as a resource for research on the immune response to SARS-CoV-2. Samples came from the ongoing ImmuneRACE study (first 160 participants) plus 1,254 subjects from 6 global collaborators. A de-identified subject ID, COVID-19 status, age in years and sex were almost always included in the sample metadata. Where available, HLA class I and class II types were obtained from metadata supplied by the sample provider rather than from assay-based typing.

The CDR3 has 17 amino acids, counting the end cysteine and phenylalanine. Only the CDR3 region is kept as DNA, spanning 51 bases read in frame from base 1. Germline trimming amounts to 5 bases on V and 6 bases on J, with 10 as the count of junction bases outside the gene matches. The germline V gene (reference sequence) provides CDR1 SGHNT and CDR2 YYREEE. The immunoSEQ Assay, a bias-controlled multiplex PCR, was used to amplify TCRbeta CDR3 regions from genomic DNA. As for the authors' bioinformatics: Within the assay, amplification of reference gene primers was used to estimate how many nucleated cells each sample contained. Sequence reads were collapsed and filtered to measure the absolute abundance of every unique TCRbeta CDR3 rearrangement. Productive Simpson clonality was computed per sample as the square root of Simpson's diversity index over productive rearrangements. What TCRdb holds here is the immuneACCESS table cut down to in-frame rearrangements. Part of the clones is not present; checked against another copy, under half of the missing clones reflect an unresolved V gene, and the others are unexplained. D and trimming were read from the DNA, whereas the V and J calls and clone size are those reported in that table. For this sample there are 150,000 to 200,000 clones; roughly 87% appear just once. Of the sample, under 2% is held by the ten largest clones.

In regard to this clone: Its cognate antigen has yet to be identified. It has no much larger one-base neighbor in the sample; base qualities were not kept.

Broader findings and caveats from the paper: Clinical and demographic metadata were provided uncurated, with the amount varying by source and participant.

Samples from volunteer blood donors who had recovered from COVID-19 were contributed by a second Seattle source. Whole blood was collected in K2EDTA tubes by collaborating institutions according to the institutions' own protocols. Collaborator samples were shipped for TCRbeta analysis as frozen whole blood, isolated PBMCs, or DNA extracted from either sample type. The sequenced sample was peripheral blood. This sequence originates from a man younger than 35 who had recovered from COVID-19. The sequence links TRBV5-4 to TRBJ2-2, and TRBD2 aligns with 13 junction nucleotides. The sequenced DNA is TGTGCCAGCAGTGGACTAGCGGGAGCCTCGGGGCCCGGGGAGCTGTTTTTT. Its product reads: CASSGLAGASGPGELFF. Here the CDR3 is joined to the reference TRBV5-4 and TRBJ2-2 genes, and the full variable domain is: ETGVTQSPTHLIKTRGQQVTLRCSSQSGHNTVSWYQQALGQGPQFIFQYYREEENGRGNFPPRFSGLQFPNYSSELNVNALELDDSALYLCASSGLAGASGPGELFFGEGSRLTVL.